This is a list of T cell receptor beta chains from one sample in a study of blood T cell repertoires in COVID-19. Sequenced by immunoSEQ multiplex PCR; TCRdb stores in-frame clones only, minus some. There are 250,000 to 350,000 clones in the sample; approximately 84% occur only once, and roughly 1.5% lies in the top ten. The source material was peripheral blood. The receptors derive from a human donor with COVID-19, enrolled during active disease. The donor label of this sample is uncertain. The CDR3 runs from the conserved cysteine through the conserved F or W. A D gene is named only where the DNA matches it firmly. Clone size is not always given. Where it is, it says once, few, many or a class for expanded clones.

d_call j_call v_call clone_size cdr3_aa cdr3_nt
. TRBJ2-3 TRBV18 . CASSTTTDTQYF TGTGCCAGCTCAACCACTACAGATACGCAGTATTTT
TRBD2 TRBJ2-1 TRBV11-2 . CASSPSGRANEQFF TGTGCCAGCAGCCCCAGCGGGAGGGCCAATGAGCAGTTCTTC
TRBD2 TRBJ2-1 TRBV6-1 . CASSGLSGSSYNEQFF TGTGCCAGCAGTGGTTTGAGCGGGAGCTCCTACAATGAGCAGTTCTTC
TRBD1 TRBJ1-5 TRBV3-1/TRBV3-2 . CASSQPGQGQPQHF TGTGCCAGCAGCCAACCTGGACAGGGCCAGCCCCAGCATTTT
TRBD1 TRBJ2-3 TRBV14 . CASSQVRTGAQYF TGTGCCAGCAGCCAAGTTCGTACAGGGGCCCAGTATTTT
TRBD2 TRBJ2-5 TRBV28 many CASRSGGPRRETQYF TGTGCCAGCAGATCGGGAGGGCCTAGGCGGGAGACCCAGTACTTC
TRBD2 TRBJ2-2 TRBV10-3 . CAISFWGGDPKATGELFF TGTGCCATCAGCTTTTGGGGGGGGGACCCGAAAGCCACCGGGGAGCTGTTTTTT
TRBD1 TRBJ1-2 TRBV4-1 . CASSQKFMGQGALLNSYGYTF TGCGCCAGCAGCCAAAAATTTATGGGACAGGGGGCCCTGCTAAACAGCTATGGCTACACCTTC
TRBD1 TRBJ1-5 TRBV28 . CASSDPGDRDRNQPQHF TGTGCCAGCAGCGACCCGGGGGACAGGGATAGAAATCAGCCCCAGCATTTT
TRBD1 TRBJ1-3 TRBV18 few CASSPVPGQAPSQIYF TGTGCCAGCTCACCAGTTCCTGGACAGGCCCCGTCCCAAATATATTTT
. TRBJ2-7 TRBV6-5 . CASSPSARAEGYF TGTGCCAGCAGCCCCTCGGCTCGTGCAGAGGGGTACTTC